This T cell receptor beta chain was identified in a study of blood T cell dynamics during melanoma immunotherapy. Study-wide context: Patients with metastatic melanoma got pembrolizumab or nivolumab-ipilimumab as first-line care.

Measured with immunoSEQ multiplex PCR; TCRdb has only the in-frame clones, and not every one. The sample holds 7,000 or so clones, over 70% seen once. Time point defined: pre-treatment baseline. CDR3 length: 16 amino acids. Germline loops: CDR1 SGHTS, CDR2 YDEGEE. Trimming at V came to 2 bases and at J to 1 base, leaving 7 bases not matched to a gene. Sequencing was performed on blood, taken from a patient treated with checkpoint blockade. The source is a human donor with melanoma. Some clones in this sample may be carry-over from other donors' samples. V gene TRBV5-8 combines with J gene TRBJ2-3; TRBD1 matches 7 bases. The CDR3 sequence: CASSFLGGRGTDTQYF. CDR3 in DNA: TGTGCCAGCAGCTTCTTAGGGGGCAGGGGCACAGATACGCAGTATTTT.